The 10 T cell receptor beta chains below were found in one sample sequenced in a study of CD8+ T cells in alopecia areata. Sequencing relied on a cDNA template that was reverse transcribed from extracted RNA. The assay was immunoSEQ multiplex PCR, and TCRdb's table has in-frame clones only and misses some. The table includes some 200,000 clones, roughly three fifths detected once. Treatment of the sample: oral pan-JAK inhibitor, 5-10 mg twice daily. The sequencing here drew on CD4+ T cells sorted from blood, taken at week 4, from a patient treated with tofacitinib. Receptor source: a human donor with alopecia areata.

This clone appeared a few times. The gene calls are TRBV19 and TRBJ1-1, with TRBD1 as a possible D gene (6 bases). Germline loops: CDR1 LNHDA, CDR2 SQIVND (reference sequence). CDR3 length equals 13 residues. V was cut by 5 bases and J by 4 bases, with 11 bases left in between. The CDR3 reads CASSSTGSTEAFF. In nucleotides, the CDR3 is TGTGCCAGTAGTTCAACAGGGAGCACTGAAGCTTTCTTT.

This rearrangement joins TRBV7-9 to TRBJ2-3, with D perhaps TRBD2 (5 bases). This CDR3 has 12 residues. The V gene's germline CDR1 is SEHNR and CDR2 FQNEAQ (reference sequence). Trimming removed 4 bases at V and 8 bases at J, with 10 bases between. The CDR3 sequence is CASSSTGSTQYF. In DNA form, the CDR3 reads TGTGCCAGCAGCTCGACGGGGAGTACGCAGTATTTT.

The CDR3, as DNA: TGTGCCAGCAGCCGAAGGTTGAATGGCTACACCTTC. Its translation: CASSRRLNGYTF. The rearrangement uses TRBV13 and TRBJ1-2, with D uncertain. Trimming took off 5 bases at V and 6 bases at J, with 10 bases between the two ends. This CDR3 region has 12 residues. Germline values: CDR1 PRHDT, CDR2 FYEKMQ (reference sequence).

This clone was counted only a few times. The rearrangement links TRBV29-1 to TRBJ2-2, with 7 bases that match TRBD1. Germline trimming cut 2 bases from V and 5 bases from J; bases unmatched to any gene: 8. Germline CDR1 SQVTM, CDR2 ANQGSEA. The length of the CDR3 is 15 residues. The CDR3: CSVESTGQPTGELFF. DNA of the CDR3: TGCAGCGTTGAAAGTACGGGACAGCCGACCGGGGAGCTGTTTTTT.

This clone was found once. The chain links TRBV6-5 to TRBJ1-4; TRBD1 matches at 12 bases. The CDR3 loop spans 15 amino acids. With 5 bases clipped from V and 7 bases from J, the junction kept 5 bases outside the gene matches. Looked up from germline, CDR1 is MNHEY and CDR2 is SVGAGI. CDR3 region: CASSRWDRGREKLFF. The CDR3 DNA reads as TGTGCCAGCAGTCGCTGGGACAGGGGGCGTGAAAAACTGTTTTTT.

This clone was observed once. J is TRBJ2-4 and V is TRBV28, with D unclear. This CDR3 comprises 13 residues. Germline assignment: CDR1 MDHEN and CDR2 SYDVKM. V was trimmed by 6 bases and J by 0 bases, leaving 6 bases between them. CDR3 in DNA: TGTGCCAGCAGATTAGGAGCCAAAAACATTCAGTACTTC. Encoded protein: CASRLGAKNIQYF.

J is TRBJ2-7 and V is TRBV7-2; either TRBD1 or TRBD2 may fit D (7 bases each). This CDR3 spans 13 amino acids. Germline lookup yields CDR1 SGHTA and CDR2 FQGNSA. Between the trimmed V and J ends, which lost 5 bases and 7 bases, there was a span of 15 bases. The CDR3 nucleotides are TGTGCCAGCAGCCGAGGGAGGGGGCGTGAGCAGTACTTC. As protein: CASSRGRGREQYF.

The chain links TRBV4-3 to TRBJ1-2; no clear D gene. Looked up from germline, CDR1 is LGHNA and CDR2 is YSLEER. This CDR3 has 13 amino acids. Trimming removed 0 bases from V and 8 bases from J, with 10 bases in between. The CDR3 loop reads CASSQEGLAGYTF. CDR3 DNA sequence: TGCGCCAGCAGCCAAGAAGGTTTAGCGGGCTACACCTTC.

V is TRBV2 and J is TRBJ2-3, with unresolved D. Trimming left V 4 bases short and J 0 bases short, with 8 bases between. CDR3 length equals 14 residues. Germline V gene data show CDR1 as SNHLY and CDR2 as FYNNEI. Here the CDR3 reads CASSGATSTDTQYF. CDR3 nucleotide sequence: TGTGCCAGCAGTGGGGCCACTAGCACAGATACGCAGTATTTT.

This chain uses TRBV6-5 with TRBJ2-1; a possible D gene is TRBD2 (5 bases). The length of the CDR3 is 13 residues. Trimming left V 0 bases short and J 13 bases short, with 13 bases between. Germline V gene data show CDR1 as MNHEY and CDR2 as SVGAGI. The CDR3 sequence: CASSYSSGSLQFF. CDR3 nucleotides: TGTGCCAGCAGTTACTCATCGGGGTCACTCCAGTTCTTC.